Given below is one TCR beta chain in context. This record comes from a study of blood T cell repertoires in COVID-19. Looking at the study overall: PBMCs, B-cell-depleted T cells, or T cells provided the cDNA or gDNA that made up the material.

Original methodology: By means of reference gene primer amplification, nucleated cell counts were estimated. Produced via immunoSEQ multiplex PCR; TCRdb's table is partial and in-frame only. V and J calls and clone size are given by that table; D and trimming were obtained from the DNA. Of approximately 290,000 clones listed, 90% are singletons. From germline, CDR1 is SNHLY and CDR2 FYNNEI. V was pared by 6 bases and J by 2 bases, with 11 bases of the junction left unmatched. The CDR3 loop spans 16 amino acids. Sequencing used PBMCs or T cells enriched from blood (not recorded which). The chain employs TRBV2 and TRBJ2-5, with 8 bases identical to TRBD2. The clonotype comes from a woman aged 25-40 years who had recovered from COVID-19. In DNA, the CDR3 is TGTGCCAGCAGCTTTCAGGCTAGCGGGCCACAAGAGACCCAGTACTTC. Its translation is CASSFQASGPQETQYF.